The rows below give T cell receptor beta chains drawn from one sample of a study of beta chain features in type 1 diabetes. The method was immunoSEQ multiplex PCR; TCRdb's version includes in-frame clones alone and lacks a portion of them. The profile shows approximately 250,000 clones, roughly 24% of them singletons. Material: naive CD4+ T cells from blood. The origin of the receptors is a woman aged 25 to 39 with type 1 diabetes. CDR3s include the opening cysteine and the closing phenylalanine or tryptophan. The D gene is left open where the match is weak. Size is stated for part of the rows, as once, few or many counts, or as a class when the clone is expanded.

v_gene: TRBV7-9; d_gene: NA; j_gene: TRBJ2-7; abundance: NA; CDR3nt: TGTGCCAGCAGCGACCAGGGCGTGAACGAGCAGTACTTC; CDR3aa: CASSDQGVNEQYF
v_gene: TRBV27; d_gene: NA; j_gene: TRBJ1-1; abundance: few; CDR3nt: TGTGCCAGCAGTCCGAGTTGGAGTATCACTGAAGCTTTCTTT; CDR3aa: CASSPSWSITEAFF
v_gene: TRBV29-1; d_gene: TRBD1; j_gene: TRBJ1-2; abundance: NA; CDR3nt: TGCAGCGGTACAGGGGGGGCTAACTATGGCTACACCTTC; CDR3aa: CSGTGGANYGYTF
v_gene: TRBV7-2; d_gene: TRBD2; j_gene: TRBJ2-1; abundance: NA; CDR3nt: TGTGCCAGCAGCCCATCCCTGGCGGGGGGATACAATGAGCAGTTCTTC; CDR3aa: CASSPSLAGGYNEQFF
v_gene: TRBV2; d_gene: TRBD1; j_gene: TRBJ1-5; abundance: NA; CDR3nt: TGTGCCGGAGGACAGGGGCGAGATCAGCCCCAGCATTTT; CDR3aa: CAGGQGRDQPQHF
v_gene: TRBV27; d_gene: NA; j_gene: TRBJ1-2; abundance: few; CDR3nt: TGTGCCAGCCGAGCCAGGGTCACGCGTGGCTACACCTTC; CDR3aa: CASRARVTRGYTF
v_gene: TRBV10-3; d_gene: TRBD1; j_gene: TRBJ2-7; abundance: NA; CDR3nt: TGTGCCATCAGTGTGGGGACAGGGGATAGCTACGAGCAGTACTTC; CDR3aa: CAISVGTGDSYEQYF
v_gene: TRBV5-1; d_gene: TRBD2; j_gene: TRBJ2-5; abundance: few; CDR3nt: TGCGCCAGCAGCTTGTCGGCTAGCGGGACTGGGGAGACCCAGTACTTC; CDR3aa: CASSLSASGTGETQYF
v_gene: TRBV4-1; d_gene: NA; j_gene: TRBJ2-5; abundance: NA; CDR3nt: TGCGCCAGCAGCCAAGGAAGACAGGCAGAGACCCAGTACTTC; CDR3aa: CASSQGRQAETQYF
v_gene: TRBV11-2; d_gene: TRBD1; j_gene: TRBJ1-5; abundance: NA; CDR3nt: TGTGCCAGCAGCTCGACAGGGGAGAGGGGTCAGCCCCAGCATTTT; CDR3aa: CASSSTGERGQPQHF
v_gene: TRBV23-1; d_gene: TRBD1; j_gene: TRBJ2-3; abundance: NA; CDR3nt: TGCGCCAGCAGTCAAGCCGGGACAGACACAGATACGCAGTATTTT; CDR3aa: CASSQAGTDTDTQYF
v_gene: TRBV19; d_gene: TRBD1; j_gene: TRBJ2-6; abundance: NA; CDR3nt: TGTGCCAGTAGTACAAGACAGGGGGCGCTCTCTGGGGCCAACGTCCTGACTTTC; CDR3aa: CASSTRQGALSGANVLTF
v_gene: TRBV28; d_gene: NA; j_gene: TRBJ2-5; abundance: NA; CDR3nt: TGTGCCAGCTCGGGGTACCAAGAGACCCAGTACTTC; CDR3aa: CASSGYQETQYF
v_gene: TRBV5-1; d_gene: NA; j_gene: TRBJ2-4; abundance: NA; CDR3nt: TGCGCCAGCAGCTCTTCAAAGGGGGGGCAAACTGATCAGTACTTC; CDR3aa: CASSSSKGGQTDQYF
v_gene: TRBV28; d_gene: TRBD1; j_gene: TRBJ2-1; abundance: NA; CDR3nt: TGTGCCAGCAGATGGGACAGGGGGCCCTATGAGCAGTTCTTC; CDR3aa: CASRWDRGPYEQFF
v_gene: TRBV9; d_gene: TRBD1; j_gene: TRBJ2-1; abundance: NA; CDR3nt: TGTGCCAGCAGCGTCGACAGGGGGAGCTCCTACAATGAGCAGTTCTTC; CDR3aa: CASSVDRGSSYNEQFF
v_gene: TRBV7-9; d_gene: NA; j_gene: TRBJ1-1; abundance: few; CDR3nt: TGTGCCAGCAGCTTAGATGCTGGGGGCGTATTCTTT; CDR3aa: CASSLDAGGVFF
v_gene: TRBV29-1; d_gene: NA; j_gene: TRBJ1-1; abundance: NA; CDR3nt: TGCAGCTCCTACCGACACTCCAACACTGAAGCTTTCTTT; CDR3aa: CSSYRHSNTEAFF
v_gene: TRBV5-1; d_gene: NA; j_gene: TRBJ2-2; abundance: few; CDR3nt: TGCGCCAGCAGCTTTCCCGACAGGGATGGAGGGGCCGGGGAGCTGTTTTTT; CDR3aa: CASSFPDRDGGAGELFF
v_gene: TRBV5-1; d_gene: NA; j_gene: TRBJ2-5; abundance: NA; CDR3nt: TGCGCCAGCAGCGCGGGCCCCGGAGAGACCCAGTACTTC; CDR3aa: CASSAGPGETQYF